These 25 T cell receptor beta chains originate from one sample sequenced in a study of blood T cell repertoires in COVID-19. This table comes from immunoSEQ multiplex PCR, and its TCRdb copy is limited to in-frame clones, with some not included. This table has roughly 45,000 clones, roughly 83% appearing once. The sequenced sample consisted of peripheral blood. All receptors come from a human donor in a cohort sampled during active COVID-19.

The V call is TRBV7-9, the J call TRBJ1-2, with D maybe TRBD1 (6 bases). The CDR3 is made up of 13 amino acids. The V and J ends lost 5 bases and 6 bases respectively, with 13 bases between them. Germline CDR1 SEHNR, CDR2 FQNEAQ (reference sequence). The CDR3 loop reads CASSDPQGHGYTF. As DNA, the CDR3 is TGTGCCAGCAGCGACCCCCAGGGGCATGGCTACACCTTC.

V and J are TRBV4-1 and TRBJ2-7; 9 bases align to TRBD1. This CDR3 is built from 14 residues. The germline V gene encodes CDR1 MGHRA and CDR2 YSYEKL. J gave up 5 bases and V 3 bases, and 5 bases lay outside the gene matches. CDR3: CASSQGQGTDEQYF. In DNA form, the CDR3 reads TGCGCCAGCAGCCAGGGACAGGGCACCGACGAGCAGTACTTC.

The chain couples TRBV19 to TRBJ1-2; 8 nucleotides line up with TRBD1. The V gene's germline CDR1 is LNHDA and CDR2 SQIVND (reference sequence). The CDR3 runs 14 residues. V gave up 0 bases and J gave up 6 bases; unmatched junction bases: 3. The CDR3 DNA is TGTGCCAGTAGTATAGATGCAGGGGGCGATGGCTACACCTTC. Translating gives CASSIDAGGDGYTF.

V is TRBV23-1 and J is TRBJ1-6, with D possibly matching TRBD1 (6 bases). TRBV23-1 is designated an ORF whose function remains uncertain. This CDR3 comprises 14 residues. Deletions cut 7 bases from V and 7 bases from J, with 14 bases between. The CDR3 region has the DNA TGCGCCAGCAATCCGGACAGCTTCAATTCACCCCTCCACTTT. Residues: CASNPDSFNSPLHF.

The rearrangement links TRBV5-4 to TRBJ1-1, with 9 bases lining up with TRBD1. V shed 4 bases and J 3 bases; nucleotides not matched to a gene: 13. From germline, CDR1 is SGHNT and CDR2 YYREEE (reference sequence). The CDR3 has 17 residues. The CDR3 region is CASSRGDRDYRDTEAFF. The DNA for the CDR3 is TGTGCCAGCAGCCGTGGGGACAGGGACTATAGGGACACTGAAGCTTTCTTT. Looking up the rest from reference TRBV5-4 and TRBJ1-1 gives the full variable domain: ETGVTQSPTHLIKTRGQQVTLRCSSQSGHNTVSWYQQALGQGPQFIFQYYREEENGRGNFPPRFSGLQFPNYSSELNVNALELDDSALYLCASSRGDRDYRDTEAFFGQGTRLTVV.

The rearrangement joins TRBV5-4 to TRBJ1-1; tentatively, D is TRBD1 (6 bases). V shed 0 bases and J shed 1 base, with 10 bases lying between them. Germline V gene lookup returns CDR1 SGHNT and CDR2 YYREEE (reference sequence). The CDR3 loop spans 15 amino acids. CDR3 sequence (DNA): TGTGCCAGCAGCTTGGGGGGGGGACAGAACACTGAAGCTTTCTTT. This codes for CASSLGGGQNTEAFF.

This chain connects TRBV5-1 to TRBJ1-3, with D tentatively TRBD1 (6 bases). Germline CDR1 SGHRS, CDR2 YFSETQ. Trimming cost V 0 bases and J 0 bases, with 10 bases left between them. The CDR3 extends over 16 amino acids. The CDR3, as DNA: TGCGCCAGCAGCTTGGGGACAGTGAGCTCTGGAAACACCATATATTTT. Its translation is CASSLGTVSSGNTIYF.

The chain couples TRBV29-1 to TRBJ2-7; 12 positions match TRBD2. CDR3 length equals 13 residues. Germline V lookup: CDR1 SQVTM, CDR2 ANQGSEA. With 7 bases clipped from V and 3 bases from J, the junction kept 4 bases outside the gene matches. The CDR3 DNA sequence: TGCAGCGCAAGACTAGCGGGGGACTACGAGCAGTACTTC. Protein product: CSARLAGDYEQYF.

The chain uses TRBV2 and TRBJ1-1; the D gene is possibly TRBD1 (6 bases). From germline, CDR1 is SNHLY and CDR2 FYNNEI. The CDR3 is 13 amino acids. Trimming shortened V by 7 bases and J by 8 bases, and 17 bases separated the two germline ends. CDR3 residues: CASNRGGTGEAFF. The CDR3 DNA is TGTGCCAGCAACCGGGGGGGCACAGGAGAAGCTTTCTTT.

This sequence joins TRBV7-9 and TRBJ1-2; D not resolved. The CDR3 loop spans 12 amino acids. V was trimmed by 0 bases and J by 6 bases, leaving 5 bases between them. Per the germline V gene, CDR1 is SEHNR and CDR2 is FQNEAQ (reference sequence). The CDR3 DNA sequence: TGTGCCAGCAGCTTAGCCGGGAATGGCTACACCTTC. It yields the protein CASSLAGNGYTF.

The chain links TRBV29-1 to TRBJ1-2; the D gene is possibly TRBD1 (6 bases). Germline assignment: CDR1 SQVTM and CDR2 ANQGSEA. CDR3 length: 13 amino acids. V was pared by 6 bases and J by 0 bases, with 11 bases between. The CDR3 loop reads CSVDRRSNYGYTF. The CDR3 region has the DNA TGCAGCGTCGACAGGAGATCTAACTATGGCTACACCTTC.

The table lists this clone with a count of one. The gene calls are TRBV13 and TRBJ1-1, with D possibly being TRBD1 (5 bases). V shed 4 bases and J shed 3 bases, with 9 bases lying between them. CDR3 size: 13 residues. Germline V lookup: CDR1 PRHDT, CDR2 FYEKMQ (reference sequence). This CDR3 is CASSWGVYTEAFF. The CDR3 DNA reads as TGTGCCAGCAGCTGGGGGGTTTACACTGAAGCTTTCTTT.

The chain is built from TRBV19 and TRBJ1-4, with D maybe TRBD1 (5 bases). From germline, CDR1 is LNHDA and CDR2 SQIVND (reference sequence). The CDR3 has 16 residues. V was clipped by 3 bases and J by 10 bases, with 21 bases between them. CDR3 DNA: TGTGCCAGTAGTATGTCCCGACCGGACATGGAGGGAAAACTGTTTTTT. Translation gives CASSMSRPDMEGKLFF. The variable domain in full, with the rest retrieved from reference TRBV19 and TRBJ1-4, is DGGITQSPKYLFRKEGQNVTLSCEQNLNHDAMYWYRQDPGQGLRLIYYSQIVNDFQKGDIAEGYSVSREKKESFPLTVTSAQKNPTAFYLCASSMSRPDMEGKLFFGSGTQLSVL.

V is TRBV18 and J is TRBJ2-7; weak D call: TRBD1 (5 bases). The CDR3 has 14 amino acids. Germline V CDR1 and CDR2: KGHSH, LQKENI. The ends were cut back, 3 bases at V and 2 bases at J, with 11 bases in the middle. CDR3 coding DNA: TGTGCCAGCTCACCGGCGCCACAGGCCTACGAGCAGTACTTC. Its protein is CASSPAPQAYEQYF.

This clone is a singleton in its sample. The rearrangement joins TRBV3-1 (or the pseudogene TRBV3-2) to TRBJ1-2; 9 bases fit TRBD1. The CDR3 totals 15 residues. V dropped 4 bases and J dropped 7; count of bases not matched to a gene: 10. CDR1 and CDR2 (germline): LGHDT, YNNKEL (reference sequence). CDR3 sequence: CASSRNTGTGFGYTF. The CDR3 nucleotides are TGTGCCAGCAGCCGAAACACCGGGACAGGGTTTGGCTACACCTTC.

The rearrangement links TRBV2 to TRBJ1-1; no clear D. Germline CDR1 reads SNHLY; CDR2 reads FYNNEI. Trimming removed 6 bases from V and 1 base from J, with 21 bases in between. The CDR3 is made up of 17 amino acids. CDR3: CASSQFWQKGRNTEAFF. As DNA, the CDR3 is TGTGCCAGCAGCCAGTTCTGGCAGAAAGGGAGGAACACTGAAGCTTTCTTT.

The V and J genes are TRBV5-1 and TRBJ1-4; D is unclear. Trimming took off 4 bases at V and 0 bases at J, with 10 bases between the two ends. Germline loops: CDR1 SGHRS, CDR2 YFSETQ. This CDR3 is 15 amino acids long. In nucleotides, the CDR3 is TGCGCCAGCAGCGGAGCCTTAGCAACTAATGAAAAACTGTTTTTT. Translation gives CASSGALATNEKLFF.

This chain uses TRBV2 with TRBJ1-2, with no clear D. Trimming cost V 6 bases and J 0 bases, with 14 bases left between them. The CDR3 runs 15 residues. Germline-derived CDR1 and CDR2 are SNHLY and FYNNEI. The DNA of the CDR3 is TGTGCCAGCAGATTCGACGGGAACCCTAACTATGGCTACACCTTC. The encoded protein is CASRFDGNPNYGYTF.

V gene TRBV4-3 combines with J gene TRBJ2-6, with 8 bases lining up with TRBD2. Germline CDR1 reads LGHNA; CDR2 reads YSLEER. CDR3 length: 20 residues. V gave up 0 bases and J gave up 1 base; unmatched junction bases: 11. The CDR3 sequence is CASSQELVGLAFSGANVLTF. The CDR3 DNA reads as TGCGCCAGCAGCCAAGAATTAGTAGGACTAGCTTTTTCTGGGGCCAACGTCCTGACTTTC.

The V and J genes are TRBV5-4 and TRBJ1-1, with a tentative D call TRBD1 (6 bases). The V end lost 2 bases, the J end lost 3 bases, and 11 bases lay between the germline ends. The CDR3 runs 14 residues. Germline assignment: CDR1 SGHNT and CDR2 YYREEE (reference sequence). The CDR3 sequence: CASSFWYRDTEAFF. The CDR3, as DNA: TGTGCCAGCAGCTTTTGGTACAGGGACACTGAAGCTTTCTTT.

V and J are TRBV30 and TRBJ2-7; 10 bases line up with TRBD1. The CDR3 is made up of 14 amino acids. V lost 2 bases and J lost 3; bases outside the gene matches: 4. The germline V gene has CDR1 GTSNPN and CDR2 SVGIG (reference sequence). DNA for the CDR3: TGTGCCTGGAGTAAGGGACAGGGGATCTACGAGCAGTACTTC. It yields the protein CAWSKGQGIYEQYF.

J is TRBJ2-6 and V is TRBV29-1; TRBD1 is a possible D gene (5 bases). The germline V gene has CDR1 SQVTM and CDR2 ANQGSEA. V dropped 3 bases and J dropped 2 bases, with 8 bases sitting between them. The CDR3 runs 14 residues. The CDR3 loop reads CSVEGHTGANVLTF. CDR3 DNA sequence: TGCAGCGTTGAGGGGCACACTGGGGCCAACGTCCTGACTTTC.

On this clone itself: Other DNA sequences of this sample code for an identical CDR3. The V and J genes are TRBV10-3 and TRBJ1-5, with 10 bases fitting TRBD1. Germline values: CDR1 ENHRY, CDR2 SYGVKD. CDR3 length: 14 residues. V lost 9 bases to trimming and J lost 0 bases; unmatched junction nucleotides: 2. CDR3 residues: CAIGTGDSNQPQHF. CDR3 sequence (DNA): TGTGCCATAGGGACAGGGGATAGCAATCAGCCCCAGCATTTT.

Here the CDR3 reads CATSDGRQGLAKNIQYF. CDR3 sequence (DNA): TGTGCCACCAGTGATGGACGACAGGGTTTAGCCAAAAACATTCAGTACTTC. V usage is TRBV24-1 and J usage is TRBJ2-4; 7 bases line up with TRBD1. Germline-derived CDR1 and CDR2 are KGHDR and SFDVKD. Trimming removed 3 bases from V and 0 bases from J; junction bases left unmatched: 7. The length of the CDR3 is 17 residues.

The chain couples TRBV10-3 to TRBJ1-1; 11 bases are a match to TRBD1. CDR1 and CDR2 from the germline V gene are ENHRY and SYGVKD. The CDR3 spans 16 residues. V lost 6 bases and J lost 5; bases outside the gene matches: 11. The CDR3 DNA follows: TGTGCCATCAGCCCGGGACAGGGGGTTAGTAGGACTGAAGCTTTCTTT. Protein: CAISPGQGVSRTEAFF.